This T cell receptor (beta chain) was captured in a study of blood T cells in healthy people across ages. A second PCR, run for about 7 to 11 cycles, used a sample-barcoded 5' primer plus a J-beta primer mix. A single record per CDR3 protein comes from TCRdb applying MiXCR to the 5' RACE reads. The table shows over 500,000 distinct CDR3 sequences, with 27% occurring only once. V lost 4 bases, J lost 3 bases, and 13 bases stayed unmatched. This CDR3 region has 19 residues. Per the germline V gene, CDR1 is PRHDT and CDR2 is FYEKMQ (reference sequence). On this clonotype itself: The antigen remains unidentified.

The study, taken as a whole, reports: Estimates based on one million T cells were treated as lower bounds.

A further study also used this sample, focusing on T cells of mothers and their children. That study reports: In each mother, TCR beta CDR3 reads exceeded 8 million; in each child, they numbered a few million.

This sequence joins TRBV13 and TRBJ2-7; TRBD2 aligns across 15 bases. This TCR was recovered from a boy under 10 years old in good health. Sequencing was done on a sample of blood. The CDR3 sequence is CASSSGLAGGHGESYEQYF. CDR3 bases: TGTGCCAGCAGCTCCGGACTAGCGGGGGGGCATGGCGAAAGCTACGAGCAGTACTTC.